This entry is about one T cell receptor beta chain. The antigen is unknown. Trimming pared 4 bases from V and 5 bases from J, leaving 20 bases between. Germline-derived CDR1 and CDR2 are GTSNPN and SVGIG (reference sequence). This CDR3 has 15 amino acids. From the 5' RACE reads, TCRdb called clonotypes with MiXCR, one entry per CDR3 protein. Of roughly 3,500 distinct CDR3 sequences detected, 35% to 45% appear once; the ten largest clones hold about 25%. The sample belongs to a study of spatial heterogeneity in lung cancer. Study conclusions and caveats: One measure, the expanded intratumoral alpha and beta TCR count, tracked tumor mutation counts.

Time point here: sample taken at primary tumor resection. The chain carries TRBV30 and TRBJ2-5; D tentatively reads TRBD1 or TRBD2 (6 bases each). This clonotype was obtained from a male donor with early-stage non-small cell lung cancer. The sequencing used lung tumor tissue, collected at surgery. CDR3 sequence reads: CAWIQNSGGGETQYF. For the CDR3, the DNA is TGTGCCTGGATTCAAAACTCCGGAGGGGGGGAGACCCAGTACTTC.